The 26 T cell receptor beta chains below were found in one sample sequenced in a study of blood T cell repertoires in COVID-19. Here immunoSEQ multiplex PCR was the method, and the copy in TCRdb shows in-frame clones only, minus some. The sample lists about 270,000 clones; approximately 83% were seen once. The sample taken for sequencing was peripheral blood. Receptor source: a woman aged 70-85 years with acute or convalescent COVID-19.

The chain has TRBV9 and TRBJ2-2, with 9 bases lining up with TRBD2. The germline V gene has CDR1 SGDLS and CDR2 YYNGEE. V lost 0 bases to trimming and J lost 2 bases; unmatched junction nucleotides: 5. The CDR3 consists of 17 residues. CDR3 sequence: CASSVAPGLANTGELFF. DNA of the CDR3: TGTGCCAGCAGCGTAGCCCCGGGACTAGCCAACACCGGGGAGCTGTTTTTT.

CDR3 loop: CASAGTGEQPQHF. CDR3 nucleotide sequence: TGTGCCAGCGCCGGGACAGGGGAGCAGCCCCAGCATTTT. The chain links TRBV12-3 or TRBV12-4 to TRBJ1-5; 10 bases match TRBD1. The CDR3 runs to 13 residues. V was pared by 8 bases and J by 7 bases, with 5 bases of the junction left unmatched.

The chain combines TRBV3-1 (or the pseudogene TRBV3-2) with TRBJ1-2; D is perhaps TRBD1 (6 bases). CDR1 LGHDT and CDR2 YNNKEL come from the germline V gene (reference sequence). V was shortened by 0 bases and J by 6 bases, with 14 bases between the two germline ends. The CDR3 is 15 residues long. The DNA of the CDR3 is TGTGCCAGCAGCCAAGAACGGGGCAGGGGCAATGGCTACACCTTC. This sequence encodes CASSQERGRGNGYTF.

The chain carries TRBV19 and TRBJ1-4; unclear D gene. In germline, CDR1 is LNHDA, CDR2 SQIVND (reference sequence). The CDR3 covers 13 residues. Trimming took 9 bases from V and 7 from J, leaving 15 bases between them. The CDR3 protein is CASRPLMSEKLFF. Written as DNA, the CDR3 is TGTGCCAGCCGTCCTCTAATGAGTGAAAAACTGTTTTTT.

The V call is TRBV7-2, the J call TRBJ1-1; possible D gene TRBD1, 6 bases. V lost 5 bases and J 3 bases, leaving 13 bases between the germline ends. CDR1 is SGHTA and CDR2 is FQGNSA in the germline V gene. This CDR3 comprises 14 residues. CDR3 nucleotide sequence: TGTGCCAGCAGCCCGGACAGTCGGTACACTGAAGCTTTCTTT. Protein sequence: CASSPDSRYTEAFF.

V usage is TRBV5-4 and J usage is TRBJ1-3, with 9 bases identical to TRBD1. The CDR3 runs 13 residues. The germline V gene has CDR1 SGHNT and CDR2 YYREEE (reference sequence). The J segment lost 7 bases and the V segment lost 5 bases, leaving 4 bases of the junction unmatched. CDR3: CASSFDRGNTIYF. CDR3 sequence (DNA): TGTGCCAGCAGTTTCGACAGGGGGAACACCATATATTTT.

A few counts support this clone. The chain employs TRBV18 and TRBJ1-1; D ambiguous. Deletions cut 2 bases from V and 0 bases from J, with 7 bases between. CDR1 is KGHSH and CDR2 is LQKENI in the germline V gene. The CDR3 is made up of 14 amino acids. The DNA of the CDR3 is TGTGCCAGCTCACCATCTCTCCTGAACACTGAAGCTTTCTTT. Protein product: CASSPSLLNTEAFF. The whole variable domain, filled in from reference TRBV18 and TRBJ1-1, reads NAGVMQNPRHLVRRRGQEARLRCSPMKGHSHVYWYRQLPEEGLKFMVYLQKENIIDESGMPKERFSAEFPKEGPSILRIQQVVRGDSAAYFCASSPSLLNTEAFFGQGTRLTVV.

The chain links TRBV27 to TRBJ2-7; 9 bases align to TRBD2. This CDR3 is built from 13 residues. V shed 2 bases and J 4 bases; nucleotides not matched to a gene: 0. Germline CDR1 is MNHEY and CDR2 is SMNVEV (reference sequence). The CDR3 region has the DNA TGTGCCAGCAGTTTAGCGGGGGGGTACGAGCAGTACTTC. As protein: CASSLAGGYEQYF.

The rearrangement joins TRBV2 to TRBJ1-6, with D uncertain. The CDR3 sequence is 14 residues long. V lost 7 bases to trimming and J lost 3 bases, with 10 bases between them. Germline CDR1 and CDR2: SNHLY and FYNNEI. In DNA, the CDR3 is TGTGCCAGCAAAGGAGGGAGCTATAATTCACCCCTCCACTTT. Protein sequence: CASKGGSYNSPLHF.

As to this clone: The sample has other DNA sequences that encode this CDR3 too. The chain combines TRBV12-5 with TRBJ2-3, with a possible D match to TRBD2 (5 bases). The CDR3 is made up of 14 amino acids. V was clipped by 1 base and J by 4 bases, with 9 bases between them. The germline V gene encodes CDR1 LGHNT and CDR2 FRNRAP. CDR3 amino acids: CASGLGVGADTQYF. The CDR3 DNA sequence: TGTGCTAGTGGTTTGGGCGTCGGGGCAGATACGCAGTATTTT.

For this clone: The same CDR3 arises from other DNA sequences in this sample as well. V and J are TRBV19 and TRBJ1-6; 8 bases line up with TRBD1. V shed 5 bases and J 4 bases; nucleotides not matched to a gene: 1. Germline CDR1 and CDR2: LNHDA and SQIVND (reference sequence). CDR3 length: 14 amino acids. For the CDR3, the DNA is TGTGCCAGTAGTGGACAGGGTTATAATTCACCCCTCCACTTT. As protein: CASSGQGYNSPLHF.

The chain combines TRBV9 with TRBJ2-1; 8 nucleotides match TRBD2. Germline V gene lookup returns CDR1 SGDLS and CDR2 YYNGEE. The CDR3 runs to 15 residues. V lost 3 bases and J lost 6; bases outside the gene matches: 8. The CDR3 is CASSGTGTSINEQFF. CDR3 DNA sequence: TGTGCCAGCAGCGGAACCGGGACTAGTATCAATGAGCAGTTCTTC.

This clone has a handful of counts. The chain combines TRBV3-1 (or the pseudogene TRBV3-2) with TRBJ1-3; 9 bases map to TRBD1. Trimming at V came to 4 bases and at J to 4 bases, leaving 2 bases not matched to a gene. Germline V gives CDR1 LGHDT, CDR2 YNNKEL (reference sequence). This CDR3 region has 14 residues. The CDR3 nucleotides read TGTGCCAGCAGCCGGACAGGGGTGGGAAACACCATATATTTT. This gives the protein CASSRTGVGNTIYF.

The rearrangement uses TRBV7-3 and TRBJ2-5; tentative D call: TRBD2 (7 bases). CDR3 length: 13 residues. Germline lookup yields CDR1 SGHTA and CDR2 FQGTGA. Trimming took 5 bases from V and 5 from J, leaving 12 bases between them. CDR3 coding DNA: TGTGCCAGCAGCGGGGGGGCGACGGAGACCCAGTACTTC. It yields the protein CASSGGATETQYF.

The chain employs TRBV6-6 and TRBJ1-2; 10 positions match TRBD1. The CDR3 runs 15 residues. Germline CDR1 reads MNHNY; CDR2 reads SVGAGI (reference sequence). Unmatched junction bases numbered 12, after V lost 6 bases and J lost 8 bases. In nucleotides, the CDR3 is TGTGCCAGCAGGCCCAACTCCGGGACAGGGGACGGCTACACCTTC. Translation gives CASRPNSGTGDGYTF.

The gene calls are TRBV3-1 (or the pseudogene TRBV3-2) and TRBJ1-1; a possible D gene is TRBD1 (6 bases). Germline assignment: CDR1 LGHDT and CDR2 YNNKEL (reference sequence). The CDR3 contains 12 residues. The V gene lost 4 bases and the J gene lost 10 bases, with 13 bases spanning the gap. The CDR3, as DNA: TGTGCCAGCAGCCCTCGAGGGGGGGCAGCTTTCTTT. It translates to CASSPRGGAAFF.

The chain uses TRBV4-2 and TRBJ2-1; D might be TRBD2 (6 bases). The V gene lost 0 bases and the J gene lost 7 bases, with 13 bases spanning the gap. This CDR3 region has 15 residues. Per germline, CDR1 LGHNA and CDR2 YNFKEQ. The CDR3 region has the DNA TGTGCCAGCAGCCAAGACTGGGCGGGGAGTAATGAGCAGTTCTTC. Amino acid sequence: CASSQDWAGSNEQFF.

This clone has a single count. CDR3 bases: TGCGCCAGCAGCCGAACTACTCCTGATACGCAGTATTTT. As protein: CASSRTTPDTQYF. The V and J genes are TRBV5-1 and TRBJ2-3, with D unclear. V was cut by 4 bases and J by 6 bases, with 12 bases left in between. Germline V lookup: CDR1 SGHRS, CDR2 YFSETQ. This CDR3 comprises 13 residues.

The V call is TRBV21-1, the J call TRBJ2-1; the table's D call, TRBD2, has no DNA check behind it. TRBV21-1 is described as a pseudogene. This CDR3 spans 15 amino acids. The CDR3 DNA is TGTGCCTGCGGGAGGGCTAGCGGGAAGGACAATGAGCAGTTCTTC. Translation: CACGRASGKDNEQFF.

The CDR3: CAFGGTGANVLTF. The DNA of the CDR3 is TGTGCCTTCGGGGGGACTGGGGCCAACGTCCTGACTTTC. The gene calls are TRBV30 and TRBJ2-6; 7 bases map to TRBD2. CDR3 length: 13 amino acids. CDR1 GTSNPN and CDR2 SVGIG come from the germline V gene (reference sequence). The J segment lost 2 bases and the V segment lost 7 bases, leaving 2 bases of the junction unmatched.

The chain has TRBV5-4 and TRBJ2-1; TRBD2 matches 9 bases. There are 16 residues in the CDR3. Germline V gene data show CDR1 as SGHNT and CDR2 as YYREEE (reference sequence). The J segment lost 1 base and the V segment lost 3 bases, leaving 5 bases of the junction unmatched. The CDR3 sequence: CASSSSSGNSYNEQFF. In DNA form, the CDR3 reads TGTGCCAGCAGCTCTTCTAGCGGGAATTCCTACAATGAGCAGTTCTTC. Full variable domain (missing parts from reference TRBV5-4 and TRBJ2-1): ETGVTQSPTHLIKTRGQQVTLRCSSQSGHNTVSWYQQALGQGPQFIFQYYREEENGRGNFPPRFSGLQFPNYSSELNVNALELDDSALYLCASSSSSGNSYNEQFFGPGTRLTVL.

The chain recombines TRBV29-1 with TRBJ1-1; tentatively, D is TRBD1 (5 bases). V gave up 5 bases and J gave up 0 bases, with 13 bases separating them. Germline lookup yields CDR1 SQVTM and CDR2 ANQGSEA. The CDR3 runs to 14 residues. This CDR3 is CSVSRDLMNTEAFF. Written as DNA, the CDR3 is TGCAGCGTTAGTCGGGACTTAATGAACACTGAAGCTTTCTTT. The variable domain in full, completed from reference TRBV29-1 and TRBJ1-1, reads SAVISQKPSRDICQRGTSLTIQCQVDSQVTMMFWYRQQPGQSLTLIATANQGSEATYESGFVIDKFPISRPNLTFSTLTVSNMSPEDSSIYLCSVSRDLMNTEAFFGQGTRLTVV.

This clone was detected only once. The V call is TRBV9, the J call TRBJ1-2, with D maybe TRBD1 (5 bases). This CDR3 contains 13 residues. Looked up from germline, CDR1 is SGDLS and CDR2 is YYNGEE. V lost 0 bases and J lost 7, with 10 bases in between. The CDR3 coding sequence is TGTGCCAGCAGCGTAGGGGGGGACTCTGGCTACACCTTC. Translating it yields CASSVGGDSGYTF.

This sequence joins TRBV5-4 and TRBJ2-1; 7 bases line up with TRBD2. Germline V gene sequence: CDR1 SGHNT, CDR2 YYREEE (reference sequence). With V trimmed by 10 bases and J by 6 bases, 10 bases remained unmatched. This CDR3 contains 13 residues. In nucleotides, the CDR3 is TGTGCCTCCCCGGGGACTATTCGCAATGAGCAGTTCTTC. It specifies CASPGTIRNEQFF.

The CDR3 spells CASMRLAGFQDEQFF. The CDR3 region has the DNA TGCGCCAGTATGAGACTAGCGGGGTTTCAGGATGAGCAGTTCTTC. The chain links TRBV5-1 to TRBJ2-1, with 11 bases identical to TRBD2. V shed 8 bases and J 8 bases; nucleotides not matched to a gene: 12. Germline CDR1 is SGHRS and CDR2 is YFSETQ. The CDR3 loop spans 15 amino acids.

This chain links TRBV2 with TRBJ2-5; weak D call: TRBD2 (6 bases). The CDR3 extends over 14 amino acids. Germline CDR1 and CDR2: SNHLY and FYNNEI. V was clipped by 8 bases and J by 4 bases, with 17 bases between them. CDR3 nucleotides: TGTGCCAGCCTCAGGTCAGGGAGGAGAGAGACCCAGTACTTC. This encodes CASLRSGRRETQYF.